This T cell receptor beta chain was sequenced during a study of PD-1 blockade in classical Hodgkin lymphoma. Study as a whole: Patients were dosed intravenously with nivolumab at 3 mg/kg every 2 weeks.

With respect to this clone: What it recognizes is unknown.

Sequencing was performed with immunoSEQ multiplex PCR; in TCRdb, only in-frame clones are kept and a portion is missing. Of more than 140,000 clones in the sample, less than 80% were seen once. Trimming left V 3 bases short and J 3 bases short, with 14 bases between. The CDR3 is 15 amino acids. Germline V gene sequence: CDR1 SNHLY, CDR2 FYNNEI. After autologous stem cell transplantation all patients relapsed, and prior brentuximab vedotin exposure differed between cohorts. Notes on the study in general: The study found that TCR diversity rose significantly by C4D1 in CD4+ but not CD8+ cells.

Sequences were derived from peripheral blood mononuclear cells (PBMCs), sampled before the second cycle of nivolumab. The receptor was derived from a human donor with classical Hodgkin lymphoma. The chain uses TRBV2 and TRBJ1-2; D uncertain. CDR3 residues: CASSDPQVPYYGYTF. The CDR3 nucleotides read TGTGCCAGCAGTGATCCCCAGGTTCCCTACTATGGCTACACCTTC.